These 2 T cell receptor beta chains were all obtained from the same sample, sequenced in a study of T cells in Graves' hyperthyroidism and ophthalmopathy. Template material for amplifying TCR beta CDR3 regions consisted of RNA transcripts. The TCR CDR3 was amplified in a first-round RT-PCR using the HTBI primer set. TCRdb reanalysed the multiplex PCR reads using MiXCR and keeps one entry per CDR3 protein. Of some 510,000 distinct CDR3 sequences listed, roughly 20% are singletons. Sequencing was done on a sample of blood. Receptor source: a man aged 18 to 30 with Graves' hyperthyroidism.

This clonotype was observed a few times. The CDR3 does not close with the conserved phenylalanine or tryptophan, likely indicating a read error. CDR3 amino acids: CASTWRRYNEQYL. The CDR3 region has the DNA TGTGCCAGCACCTGGAGAAGGTACAACGAGCAGTACCTC. This sequence joins TRBV13 and TRBJ2-7; D gene ambiguous. V lost 7 bases to trimming and J lost 5 bases, with 15 bases between them. The CDR3 loop spans 13 amino acids. In germline, CDR1 is PRHDT, CDR2 FYEKMQ (reference sequence).

This clonotype was recorded many times. The V and J genes are TRBV19 and TRBJ1-2, with TRBD1 as a possible D gene (5 bases). V lost 7 bases and J 3 bases, leaving 12 bases between the germline ends. The CDR3 extends over 13 amino acids. From germline, CDR1 is LNHDA and CDR2 SQIVND (reference sequence). CDR3 loop: CASTQGPYYGYTF. In nucleotides, the CDR3 is TGTGCCAGTACTCAGGGTCCATACTATGGCTACACCTTC.